These 12 T cell receptor beta chains were all obtained from the same sample, sequenced in a study of long-term antiretroviral therapy in people with HIV. Sequencing used immunoSEQ v3.0 at survey level. Profiled with immunoSEQ multiplex PCR; TCRdb holds only in-frame clones, not every one. The sample includes about 28,000 clones, about 86% of them seen just once. The specimen was unsorted PBMCs, collected 0.8 years after starting antiretroviral therapy. These receptors all come from a woman in her twenties or thirties with HIV.

V and J are TRBV11-2 and TRBJ2-3; 11 bases align to TRBD1. Unmatched junction bases numbered 16, after V lost 5 bases and J lost 3 bases. The CDR3 contains 19 residues. Per the germline V gene, CDR1 is SGHAT and CDR2 is FQNNGV. CDR3: CASSLPPWTGGLWTDTQYF. The CDR3 region has the DNA TGTGCCAGCAGCCTGCCGCCCTGGACAGGGGGCCTGTGGACAGATACGCAGTATTTT.

This clone was seen a few times. CDR3: CASSPGTYGYTF. The CDR3 nucleotides are TGCGCCAGCAGCCCAGGGACCTATGGCTACACCTTC. J is TRBJ1-2 and V is TRBV4-1; possible D gene TRBD1, 5 bases. The V end was cut by 4 bases, the J end by 4 bases, with 7 bases between. The CDR3 runs to 12 residues. CDR1 MGHRA and CDR2 YSYEKL come from the germline V gene.

This chain uses TRBV2 with TRBJ2-4; 8 bases are a match to TRBD1. The CDR3 spans 13 residues. J was trimmed by 7 bases and V by 1 base; bases with no gene match: 0. Germline assignment: CDR1 SNHLY and CDR2 FYNNEI. DNA of the CDR3: TGTGCCAGCAGTGAAGACAGGGGGAACATTCAGTACTTC. Protein product: CASSEDRGNIQYF.

The chain carries TRBV2 and TRBJ1-6; the D gene is possibly TRBD1 (5 bases). V was shortened by 7 bases and J by 10 bases, with 14 bases between the two germline ends. The CDR3 is made up of 13 amino acids. Looked up from germline, CDR1 is SNHLY and CDR2 is FYNNEI. The DNA of the CDR3 is TGTGCCAGCACCCGGGACGGTGGGTCACCCCTCCACTTT. It codes for CASTRDGGSPLHF.

The rearrangement links TRBV6-1 to TRBJ2-1; D remains ambiguous. CDR3 length equals 11 residues. The germline V gene has CDR1 MNHNS and CDR2 SASEGT. Trimming stripped 4 bases from V and 8 bases from J, with 6 bases between. In nucleotides, the CDR3 is TGTGCCAGCAGTGCCAAGGATGAGCAGTTCTTC. Its translation: CASSAKDEQFF.

V is TRBV7-9 and J is TRBJ1-4; weak D call: TRBD1 (5 bases). CDR1 and CDR2 (germline): SEHNR, FQNEAQ (reference sequence). Deletions cut 7 bases from V and 6 bases from J, with 18 bases between. The CDR3 loop spans 15 amino acids. The DNA of the CDR3 is TGTGCCAGCACCTTCGGGGGATCAAGGGATGAAAAACTGTTTTTT. This sequence encodes CASTFGGSRDEKLFF. Full variable domain (rest looked up from reference TRBV7-9 and TRBJ1-4): DTGVSQNPRHKITKRGQNVTFRCDPISEHNRLYWYRQTLGQGPEFLTYFQNEAQLEKSRLLSDRFSAERPKGSFSTLEIQRTEQGDSAMYLCASTFGGSRDEKLFFGSGTQLSVL.

The gene calls are TRBV6-6 and TRBJ2-6; weak D call: TRBD2 (6 bases). The CDR3 consists of 14 residues. CDR1 MNHNY and CDR2 SVGAGI come from the germline V gene (reference sequence). V was clipped by 7 bases and J by 4 bases, with 11 bases between them. DNA for the CDR3: TGTGCCAGCATCCCGGGGAGGGGGGCCAACGTCCTGACTTTC. Residues: CASIPGRGANVLTF.

The CDR3 sequence: CASSLAGREGDYGYTF. The CDR3 DNA is TGTGCCAGCAGCTTAGCGGGGAGGGAGGGGGACTATGGCTACACCTTC. The rearrangement links TRBV7-2 to TRBJ1-2; TRBD1 is a possible D gene (6 bases). The CDR3 is 16 residues long. Trimming shortened V by 0 bases and J by 3 bases, and 14 bases separated the two germline ends. The germline CDR1 and CDR2 sequences are SGHTA and FQGNSA.

In this sample, this clone turned up a few times. The chain couples TRBV6-5 to TRBJ1-1; no firm D call. This CDR3 is built from 13 residues. The V end lost 2 bases, the J end lost 7 bases, and 11 bases lay between the germline ends. Germline values: CDR1 MNHEY, CDR2 SVGAGI. The DNA for the CDR3 is TGTGCCAGCAGTTACGGCCCAGGTCTTGAAGCTTTCTTT. As protein: CASSYGPGLEAFF.

The rearrangement joins TRBV28 to TRBJ2-7; D perhaps matches TRBD1 (7 bases). The length of the CDR3 is 15 residues. Germline V gene lookup returns CDR1 MDHEN and CDR2 SYDVKM. The germline V and J ends were trimmed by 5 bases and 2 bases, with 16 bases remaining between them. The CDR3 loop is CASSPLQGTAYEQYF. The CDR3 coding sequence is TGTGCCAGCAGTCCACTACAGGGGACTGCCTACGAGCAGTACTTC.

The chain joins TRBV29-1 to TRBJ2-3; TRBD1 matches at 9 bases. Looked up from germline, CDR1 is SQVTM and CDR2 is ANQGSEA. The CDR3 totals 14 residues. Trimming at V came to 7 bases and at J to 1 base, leaving 6 bases not matched to a gene. The CDR3 sequence: CSARQGVGTDTQYF. CDR3 coding DNA: TGCAGCGCCCGACAGGGGGTAGGCACAGATACGCAGTATTTT.

This chain joins TRBV6-1 and TRBJ1-5, with TRBD1 matching over 8 bases. Germline loops: CDR1 MNHNS, CDR2 SASEGT. The CDR3 has 15 residues. Trimming at V came to 6 bases and at J to 1 base, leaving 5 bases not matched to a gene. The CDR3 DNA is TGTGCCAGCAGCAGTCAGGGGGCCAGCAATCAGCCCCAGCATTTT. Protein product: CASSSQGASNQPQHF.